One and the same sample provided the 29 T cell receptor beta chains below, sequenced in a study of shared clonotypes between healthy human individuals. Data came from immunoSEQ multiplex PCR; TCRdb stores just in-frame clones and leaves some out. The sample has approximately 2.5 million clones, 85% to 95% seen once. The sequenced material came from naive CD4+ T cells sorted from blood. The subset was: CD45RA+ positively selected. All receptors derive from a man in his late teens or twenties in good health.

The V and J genes are TRBV6-5 and TRBJ2-7, with D tentatively TRBD1 (6 bases). V lost 7 bases and J lost 1, with 14 bases in between. This CDR3 is built from 14 residues. Looked up from germline, CDR1 is MNHEY and CDR2 is SVGAGI. In DNA, the CDR3 is TGTGCCAGCATGGGTATGACAGGATCCTACGAGCAGTACTTC. Its protein product is CASMGMTGSYEQYF.

V usage is TRBV5-1 and J usage is TRBJ2-1; D remains ambiguous. The CDR3 totals 13 residues. The ends were cut back, 0 bases at V and 7 bases at J, with 8 bases in the middle. Germline V CDR1 and CDR2: SGHRS, YFSETQ. CDR3 sequence: CASSLGVRNEQFF. In nucleotides, the CDR3 is TGCGCCAGCAGCTTGGGGGTCAGGAATGAGCAGTTCTTC.

The chain links TRBV6-5 to TRBJ1-6; 10 positions agree with TRBD1. The V and J ends lost 6 bases and 10 bases, in that order; junction bases with no gene match: 3. CDR1 is MNHEY, CDR2 SVGAGI, per germline. This CDR3 region has 13 residues. In nucleotides, the CDR3 is TGTGCCAGCAGAGACAGGGGGCGGTCACCCCTCCACTTT. Translating gives CASRDRGRSPLHF.

The genes are TRBV10-3 and TRBJ2-5, with a tentative D call TRBD2 (5 bases). V dropped 5 bases and J dropped 3 bases, with 16 bases sitting between them. This CDR3 comprises 15 residues. Germline V gene data show CDR1 as ENHRY and CDR2 as SYGVKD. The CDR3: CAISSGSGSEETQYF. CDR3 DNA: TGTGCCATCAGTAGTGGGAGTGGGAGTGAAGAGACCCAGTACTTC.

The chain is built from TRBV6-5 and TRBJ2-7, with 7 bases aligning to TRBD2. There are 14 residues in the CDR3. CDR1 is MNHEY and CDR2 is SVGAGI in the germline V gene. V shed 2 bases and J 5 bases; nucleotides not matched to a gene: 6. The CDR3 here is CASSYGGGSNEQYF. The CDR3 nucleotides are TGTGCCAGCAGTTACGGGGGAGGGAGCAACGAGCAGTACTTC.

The chain recombines TRBV14 with TRBJ2-7, with D maybe TRBD2 (5 bases). The CDR3 spans 12 residues. Trimming removed 8 bases at V and 5 bases at J, with 13 bases between. The germline CDR1 and CDR2 sequences are SGHDN and FVKESK. The chain's CDR3 is CASQTTRDEQYF. The CDR3 DNA reads as TGTGCCAGCCAGACTACGAGGGACGAGCAGTACTTC.

This clone was seen a single time. Here the CDR3 reads CASRDSSGNTIYF. The CDR3 DNA reads as TGTGCCAGCAGGGACAGCTCTGGAAACACCATATATTTT. This chain links TRBV6-5 with TRBJ1-3, with D tentatively TRBD1 (6 bases). The germline CDR1 and CDR2 sequences are MNHEY and SVGAGI. The CDR3 loop spans 13 amino acids. V shed 6 bases and J shed 0 bases, with 6 bases lying between them.

The rearrangement links TRBV19 to TRBJ2-7, with 10 bases aligning to TRBD2. The CDR3 is 13 residues long. Germline-derived CDR1 and CDR2 are LNHDA and SQIVND (reference sequence). Trimming took 6 bases from V and 3 from J; bases not matched to a gene: 2. CDR3 residues: CASRPSGGYEQYF. As DNA, the CDR3 is TGTGCCAGTAGACCTAGCGGGGGCTACGAGCAGTACTTC. The whole variable domain, remainder taken from reference TRBV19 and TRBJ2-7, is DGGITQSPKYLFRKEGQNVTLSCEQNLNHDAMYWYRQDPGQGLRLIYYSQIVNDFQKGDIAEGYSVSREKKESFPLTVTSAQKNPTAFYLCASRPSGGYEQYFGPGTRLTVT.

This clone was recorded only once. This chain uses TRBV6-1 with TRBJ2-6; 7 bases are shared with TRBD1. This CDR3 has 15 residues. Germline V gene data show CDR1 as MNHNS and CDR2 as SASEGT. Trimming at V came to 6 bases and at J to 4 bases, leaving 6 bases not matched to a gene. The CDR3 loop is CASRSTGTGANVLTF. The DNA of the CDR3 is TGTGCCAGCAGATCGACAGGGACGGGGGCCAACGTCCTGACTTTC.

The genes are TRBV5-4 and TRBJ2-5, with a possible D match to TRBD1 (6 bases). This CDR3 spans 14 amino acids. The V end lost 4 bases, the J end lost 5 bases, and 15 bases lay between the germline ends. Germline V CDR1 and CDR2: SGHNT, YYREEE (reference sequence). CDR3 in DNA: TGTGCCAGCAGCGCACAGGGCGACGACGAGACCCAGTACTTC. It encodes CASSAQGDDETQYF.

This chain joins TRBV6-5 and TRBJ2-5; 12 bases are shared with TRBD1. CDR3 length equals 15 residues. Germline V lookup: CDR1 MNHEY, CDR2 SVGAGI. V dropped 0 bases and J dropped 8; count of bases not matched to a gene: 4. The CDR3 DNA reads as TGTGCCAGCAGTTACTCGACGGGGACAGGGGGCACCCAGTACTTC. Translated, it gives CASSYSTGTGGTQYF.

This chain uses TRBV18 with TRBJ2-3; 11 bases line up with TRBD1. Germline loops: CDR1 KGHSH, CDR2 LQKENI. This CDR3 has 18 residues. Trimming removed 3 bases from V and 1 base from J; junction bases left unmatched: 9. The CDR3 nucleotides read TGTGCCAGCTCACCCGGGACAGGGGGATTTGGGGGCACAGATACGCAGTATTTT. Translation: CASSPGTGGFGGTDTQYF.

The chain recombines TRBV7-9 with TRBJ2-7; weak D call: TRBD2 (5 bases). The germline gives CDR1 SEHNR, CDR2 FQNEAQ (reference sequence). This CDR3 spans 14 amino acids. With 4 bases removed from V and 0 bases from J, the gap between germline ends came to 10 bases. The CDR3 here is CASSSSGISYEQYF. CDR3 bases: TGTGCCAGCAGCTCTTCGGGGATCTCCTACGAGCAGTACTTC.

A note on this clone: Additional DNA sequences in this sample encode the identical CDR3. The rearrangement uses TRBV7-2 and TRBJ2-7; D might be TRBD1 (5 bases). V lost 1 base to trimming and J lost 4 bases, with 11 bases between them. Germline loops: CDR1 SGHTA, CDR2 FQGNSA. The length of the CDR3 is 14 residues. The CDR3 protein is CASSLDPGNYEQYF. The CDR3 region has the DNA TGTGCCAGCAGCTTAGATCCAGGGAATTACGAGCAGTACTTC.

The V and J genes are TRBV11-2 and TRBJ2-1; D gene uncertain. Per germline, CDR1 SGHAT and CDR2 FQNNGV. Trimming pared 5 bases from V and 10 bases from J, leaving 18 bases between. CDR3 length: 14 amino acids. The CDR3 is CASSPLMSSLEQFF. The CDR3, as DNA: TGTGCCAGCAGCCCTCTGATGTCCAGCTTGGAGCAGTTCTTC.

The V gene is TRBV6-6, the J gene TRBJ2-7; D may be TRBD1 (5 bases). V was clipped by 2 bases and J by 9 bases, with 11 bases between them. The CDR3 covers 12 residues. The germline V gene encodes CDR1 MNHNY and CDR2 SVGAGI (reference sequence). Here the CDR3 reads CASSYLDRGQYF. The CDR3 DNA sequence: TGTGCCAGCAGTTACCTGGATAGGGGGCAGTACTTC.

The chain recombines TRBV10-3 with TRBJ1-2; D ambiguous. CDR3 size: 14 residues. With 8 bases removed from V and 7 bases from J, the gap between germline ends came to 20 bases. Per germline, CDR1 ENHRY and CDR2 SYGVKD. The CDR3 here is CAIGVGGKATGYTF. The CDR3 DNA reads as TGTGCCATCGGGGTTGGCGGGAAGGCGACTGGCTACACCTTC.

The chain recombines TRBV6-5 with TRBJ1-6, with a tentative D call TRBD1 (5 bases). Germline V gene sequence: CDR1 MNHEY, CDR2 SVGAGI. Trimming removed 5 bases at V and 9 bases at J, with 14 bases between. The CDR3 is 14 amino acids. The CDR3 DNA is TGTGCCAGCAGTGGGCCGGGGGTAGGTTCACCCCTCCACTTT. Encoded protein: CASSGPGVGSPLHF.

V gene TRBV15 combines with J gene TRBJ1-4; the D is unclear. The germline V and J ends were trimmed by 7 bases and 5 bases, with 14 bases remaining between them. Germline V gives CDR1 LNHNV, CDR2 YYDKDF (reference sequence). CDR3 length equals 14 residues. Written as DNA, the CDR3 is TGTGCCACCACCGACACCATCCGAAATGAAAAACTGTTTTTT. It translates to CATTDTIRNEKLFF.

This rearrangement joins TRBV5-6 to TRBJ2-5; 14 bases align to TRBD2. The length of the CDR3 is 16 residues. The V gene end was trimmed by 4 bases and the J gene end by 5 bases; junction bases not matched to a gene: 7. Germline-derived CDR1 and CDR2 are SGHDT and YYEEEE. CDR3 sequence: CASSPGTSGSWETQYF. DNA of the CDR3: TGTGCCAGCAGCCCTGGGACTAGCGGGAGCTGGGAGACCCAGTACTTC.

This clone was recorded a few times. The V and J genes are TRBV9 and TRBJ1-5; D is ambiguous. Trimming removed 0 bases at V and 9 bases at J, with 16 bases between. The length of the CDR3 is 15 residues. Germline lookup yields CDR1 SGDLS and CDR2 YYNGEE. CDR3 DNA sequence: TGTGCCAGCAGCGTAGGGGCGGAGATAGCTGGGCCCCAGCATTTT. Translating it yields CASSVGAEIAGPQHF.

In this sample, this clone turned up a few times. The chain employs TRBV30 and TRBJ1-5; D may be TRBD1 (6 bases). Germline assignment: CDR1 GTSNPN and CDR2 SVGIG (reference sequence). V lost 8 bases, J lost 0 bases, and 11 bases lay in between. The CDR3 runs 13 residues. This CDR3 reads CASGQSSNQPQHF. CDR3 DNA: TGTGCCAGCGGACAGTCTAGCAATCAGCCCCAGCATTTT. The whole variable domain, remainder taken from reference TRBV30 and TRBJ1-5, is SQTIHQWPATLVQPVGSPLSLECTVEGTSNPNLYWYRQAAGRGLQLLFYSVGIGQISSEVPQNLSASRPQDRQFILSSKKLLLSDSGFYLCASGQSSNQPQHFGDGTRLSIL.

The chain has TRBV2 and TRBJ2-3; 9 bases are shared with TRBD1. V dropped 5 bases and J dropped 5; count of bases not matched to a gene: 8. The CDR3 totals 15 residues. Germline V gives CDR1 SNHLY, CDR2 FYNNEI. CDR3 region: CASSSGQGLGDTQYF. The CDR3, as DNA: TGTGCCAGCAGTTCGGGACAGGGCTTGGGAGATACGCAGTATTTT.

The chain joins TRBV5-4 to TRBJ2-5, with D perhaps TRBD1 or TRBD2 (6 bases each). Trimming left V 0 bases short and J 6 bases short, with 18 bases between. CDR1 and CDR2 (germline): SGHNT, YYREEE (reference sequence). This CDR3 is built from 16 residues. The CDR3 loop is CASSLASSRGLKTQYF. CDR3 nucleotide sequence: TGTGCCAGCAGCTTGGCGTCTAGCCGGGGGCTCAAGACCCAGTACTTC. Using reference TRBV5-4 and TRBJ2-5 for the parts outside the CDR3, the full variable domain is ETGVTQSPTHLIKTRGQQVTLRCSSQSGHNTVSWYQQALGQGPQFIFQYYREEENGRGNFPPRFSGLQFPNYSSELNVNALELDDSALYLCASSLASSRGLKTQYFGPGTRLLVL.

The chain carries TRBV4-3 and TRBJ1-3; perhaps TRBD1 as D (6 bases). V was trimmed by 0 bases and J by 0 bases, leaving 12 bases between them. This CDR3 spans 17 amino acids. The germline gives CDR1 LGHNA, CDR2 YSLEER. CDR3 sequence: CASSQEGAGASGNTIYF. In DNA form, the CDR3 reads TGCGCCAGCAGCCAAGAAGGGGCAGGGGCCTCTGGAAACACCATATATTTT.

The chain is built from TRBV28 and TRBJ2-7, with 8 bases fitting TRBD2. The CDR3 covers 15 residues. CDR1 is MDHEN and CDR2 is SYDVKM in the germline V gene. V was pared by 7 bases and J by 3 bases, with 11 bases of the junction left unmatched. CDR3 in DNA: TGTGCCAGCACCTCTCCGGGACTAGGGGGCTACGAGCAGTACTTC. Its translation: CASTSPGLGGYEQYF.

This clone is a singleton in its sample. The rearrangement uses TRBV6-5 and TRBJ2-7; possible D gene TRBD1, 5 bases. Trimming took off 5 bases at V and 7 bases at J, with 15 bases between the two ends. CDR3 size: 13 residues. Germline loops: CDR1 MNHEY, CDR2 SVGAGI. The CDR3 DNA reads as TGTGCCAGCAGTAGGGGCCCCGCTGGGGAGCAGTACTTC. Translating gives CASSRGPAGEQYF.

The rearrangement uses TRBV4-1 and TRBJ1-6; D is undetermined. In germline, CDR1 is MGHRA, CDR2 YSYEKL. V was clipped by 1 base and J by 3 bases, with 13 bases between them. CDR3 length: 17 residues. CDR3 region: CASSQVAAAFYNSPLHF. The DNA of the CDR3 is TGCGCCAGCAGCCAAGTTGCTGCCGCTTTCTATAATTCACCCCTCCACTTT.

This clone was found a few times. The chain is built from TRBV23-1 and TRBJ1-6, with 7 bases aligning to TRBD1. TRBV23-1 is an ORF, and what it does is uncertain. The CDR3 is 13 residues long. The J segment lost 10 bases and the V segment lost 4 bases, leaving 4 bases of the junction unmatched. The CDR3: CASSRNRGSPLHF. The CDR3, as DNA: TGCGCCAGCAGTCGAAACAGGGGATCACCCCTCCACTTT.